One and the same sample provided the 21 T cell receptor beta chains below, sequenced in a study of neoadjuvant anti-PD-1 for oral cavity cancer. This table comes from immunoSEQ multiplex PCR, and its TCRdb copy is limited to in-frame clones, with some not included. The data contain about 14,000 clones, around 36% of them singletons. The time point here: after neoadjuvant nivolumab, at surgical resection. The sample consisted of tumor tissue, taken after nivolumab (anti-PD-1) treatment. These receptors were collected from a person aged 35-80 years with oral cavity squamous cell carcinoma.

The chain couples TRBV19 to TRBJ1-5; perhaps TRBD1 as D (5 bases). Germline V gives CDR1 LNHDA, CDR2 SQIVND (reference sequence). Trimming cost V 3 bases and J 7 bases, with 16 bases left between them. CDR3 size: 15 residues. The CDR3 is CASSIRLGDRQPQHF. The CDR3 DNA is TGTGCCAGTAGTATCAGACTGGGGGACCGACAGCCCCAGCATTTT.

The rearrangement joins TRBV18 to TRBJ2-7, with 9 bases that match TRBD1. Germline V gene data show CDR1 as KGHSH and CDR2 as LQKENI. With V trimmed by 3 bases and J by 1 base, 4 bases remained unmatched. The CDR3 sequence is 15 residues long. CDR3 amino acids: CASSPGTGLSYEQYF. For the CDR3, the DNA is TGTGCCAGCTCACCCGGGACAGGGCTATCCTACGAGCAGTACTTC.

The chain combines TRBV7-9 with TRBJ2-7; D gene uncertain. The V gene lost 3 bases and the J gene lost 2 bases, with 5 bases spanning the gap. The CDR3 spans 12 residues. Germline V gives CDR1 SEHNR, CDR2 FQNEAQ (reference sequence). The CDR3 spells CASSFNTYEQYF. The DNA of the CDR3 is TGTGCCAGCAGCTTCAACACCTACGAGCAGTACTTC.

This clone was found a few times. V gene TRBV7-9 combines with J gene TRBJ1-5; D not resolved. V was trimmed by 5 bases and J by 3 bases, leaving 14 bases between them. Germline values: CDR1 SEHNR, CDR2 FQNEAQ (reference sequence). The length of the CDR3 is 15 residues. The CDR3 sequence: CASSPVEVVNQPQHF. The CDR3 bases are TGTGCCAGCAGCCCAGTGGAGGTCGTCAATCAGCCCCAGCATTTT.

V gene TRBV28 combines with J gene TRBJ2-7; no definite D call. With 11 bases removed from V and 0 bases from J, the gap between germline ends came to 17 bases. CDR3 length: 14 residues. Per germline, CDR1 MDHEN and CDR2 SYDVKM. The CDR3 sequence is CAAGPRTTSYEQYF. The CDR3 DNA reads TGTGCCGCCGGACCCCGGACGACCTCCTACGAGCAGTACTTC.

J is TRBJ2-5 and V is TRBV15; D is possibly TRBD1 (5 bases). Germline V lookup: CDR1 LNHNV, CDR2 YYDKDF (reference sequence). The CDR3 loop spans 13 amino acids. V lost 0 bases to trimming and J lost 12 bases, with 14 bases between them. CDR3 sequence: CATSRDHKGRKYF. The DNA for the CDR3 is TGTGCCACCAGCAGAGATCATAAGGGGCGGAAGTACTTC.

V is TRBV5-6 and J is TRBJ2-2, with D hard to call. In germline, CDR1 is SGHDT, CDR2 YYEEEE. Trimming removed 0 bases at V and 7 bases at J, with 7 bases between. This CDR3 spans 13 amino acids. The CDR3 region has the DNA TGTGCCAGCAGCTTGGCGCATGTCGGGGAGCTGTTTTTT. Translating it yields CASSLAHVGELFF.

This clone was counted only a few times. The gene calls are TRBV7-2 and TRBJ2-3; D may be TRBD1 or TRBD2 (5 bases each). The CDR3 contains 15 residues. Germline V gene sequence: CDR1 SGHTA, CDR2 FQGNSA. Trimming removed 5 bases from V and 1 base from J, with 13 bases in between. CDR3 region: CASSKRGPGTDTQYF. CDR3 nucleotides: TGTGCCAGCAGCAAACGGGGACCCGGCACAGATACGCAGTATTTT.

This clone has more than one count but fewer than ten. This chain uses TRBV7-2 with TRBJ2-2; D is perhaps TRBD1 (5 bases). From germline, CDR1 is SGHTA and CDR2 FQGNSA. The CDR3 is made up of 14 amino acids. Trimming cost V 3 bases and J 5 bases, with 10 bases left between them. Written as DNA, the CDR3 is TGTGCCAGCAGCTTTCTCAGGGTAACCGGGGAGCTGTTTTTT. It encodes CASSFLRVTGELFF.

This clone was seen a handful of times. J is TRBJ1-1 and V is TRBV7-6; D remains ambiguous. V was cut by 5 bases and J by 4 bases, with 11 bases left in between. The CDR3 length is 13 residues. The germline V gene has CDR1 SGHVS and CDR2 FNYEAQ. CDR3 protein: CASSRNSGTEAFF. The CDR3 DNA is TGTGCCAGCAGCCGAAATTCGGGCACTGAAGCTTTCTTT.

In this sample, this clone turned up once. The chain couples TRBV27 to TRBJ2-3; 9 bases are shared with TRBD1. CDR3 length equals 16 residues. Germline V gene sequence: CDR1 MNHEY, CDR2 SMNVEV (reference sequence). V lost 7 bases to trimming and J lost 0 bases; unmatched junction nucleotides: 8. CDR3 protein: CASKQGARQSTDTQYF. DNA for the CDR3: TGTGCCAGCAAACAGGGGGCCAGACAAAGCACAGATACGCAGTATTTT.

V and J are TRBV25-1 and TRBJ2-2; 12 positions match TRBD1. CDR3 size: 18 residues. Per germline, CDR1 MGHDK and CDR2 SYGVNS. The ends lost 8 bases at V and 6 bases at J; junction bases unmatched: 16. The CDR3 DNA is TGTGCCAGCGGTGCCCGAACCGGGACAGGGGGCATCGCCGGGGAGCTGTTTTTT. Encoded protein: CASGARTGTGGIAGELFF.

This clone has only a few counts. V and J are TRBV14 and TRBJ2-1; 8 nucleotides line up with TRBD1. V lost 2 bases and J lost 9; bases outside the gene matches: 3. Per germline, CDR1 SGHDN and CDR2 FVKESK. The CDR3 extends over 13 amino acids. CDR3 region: CASSQQGAGEQFF. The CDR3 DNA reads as TGTGCCAGCAGCCAACAGGGGGCCGGTGAGCAGTTCTTC.

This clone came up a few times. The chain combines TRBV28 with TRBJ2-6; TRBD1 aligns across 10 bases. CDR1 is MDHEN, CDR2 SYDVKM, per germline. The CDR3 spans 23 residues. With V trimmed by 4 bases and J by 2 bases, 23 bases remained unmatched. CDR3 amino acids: CASSSVWASVDRDRGAGANVLTF. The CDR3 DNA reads TGTGCCAGCAGTTCTGTTTGGGCGTCGGTTGACCGGGACAGGGGAGCTGGGGCCAACGTCCTGACTTTC.

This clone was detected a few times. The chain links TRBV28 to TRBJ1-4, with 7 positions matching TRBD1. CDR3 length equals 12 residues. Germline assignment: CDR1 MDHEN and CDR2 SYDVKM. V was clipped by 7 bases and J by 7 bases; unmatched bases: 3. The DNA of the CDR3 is TGTGCCAGCACCGACAGGGTTGAAAAACTGTTTTTT. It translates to CASTDRVEKLFF.

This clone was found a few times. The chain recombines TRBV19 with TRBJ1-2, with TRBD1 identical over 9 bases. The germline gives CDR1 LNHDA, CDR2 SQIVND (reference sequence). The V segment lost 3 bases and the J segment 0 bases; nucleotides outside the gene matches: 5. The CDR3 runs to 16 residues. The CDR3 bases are TGTGCCAGTAGTATCCGGACAGGGGCTACTAACTATGGCTACACCTTC. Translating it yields CASSIRTGATNYGYTF.

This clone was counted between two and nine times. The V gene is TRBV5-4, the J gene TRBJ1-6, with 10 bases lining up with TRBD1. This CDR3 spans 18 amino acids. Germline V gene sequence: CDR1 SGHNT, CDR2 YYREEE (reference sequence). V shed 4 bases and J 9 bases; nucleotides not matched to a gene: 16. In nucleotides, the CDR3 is TGTGCCAGCAGCGATGGGACAGGGGCCCGACTTTCCGGTTCACCCCTCCACTTT. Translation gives CASSDGTGARLSGSPLHF. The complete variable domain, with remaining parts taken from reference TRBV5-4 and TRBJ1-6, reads ETGVTQSPTHLIKTRGQQVTLRCSSQSGHNTVSWYQQALGQGPQFIFQYYREEENGRGNFPPRFSGLQFPNYSSELNVNALELDDSALYLCASSDGTGARLSGSPLHFGNGTRLTVT.

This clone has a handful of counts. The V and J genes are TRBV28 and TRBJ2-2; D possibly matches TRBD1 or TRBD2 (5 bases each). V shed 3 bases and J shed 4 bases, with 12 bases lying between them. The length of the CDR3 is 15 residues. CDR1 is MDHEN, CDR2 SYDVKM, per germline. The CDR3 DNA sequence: TGTGCCAGCAGTTTGAGGGGTGACGGCACCGGGGAGCTGTTTTTT. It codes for CASSLRGDGTGELFF.

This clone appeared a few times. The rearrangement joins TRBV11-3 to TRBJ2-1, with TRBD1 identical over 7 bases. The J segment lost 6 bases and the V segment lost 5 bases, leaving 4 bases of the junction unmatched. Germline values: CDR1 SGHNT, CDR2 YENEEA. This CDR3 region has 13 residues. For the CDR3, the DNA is TGTGCCAGCAGCCTGGGGACAGCCAATGAGCAGTTCTTC. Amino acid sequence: CASSLGTANEQFF.

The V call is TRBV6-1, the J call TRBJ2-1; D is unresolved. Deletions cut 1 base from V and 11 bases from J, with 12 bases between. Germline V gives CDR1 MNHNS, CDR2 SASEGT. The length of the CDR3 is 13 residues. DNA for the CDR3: TGTGCCAGCAGTGAAGGGCCTATGCTAAAGCAGTTCTTC. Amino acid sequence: CASSEGPMLKQFF.

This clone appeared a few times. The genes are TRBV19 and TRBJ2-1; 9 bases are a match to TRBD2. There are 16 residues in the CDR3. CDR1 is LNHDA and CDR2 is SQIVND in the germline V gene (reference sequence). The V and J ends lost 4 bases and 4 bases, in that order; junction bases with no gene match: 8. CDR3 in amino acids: CASSTGSGGRYNEQFF. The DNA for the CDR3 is TGTGCCAGTAGTACCGGGAGCGGGGGGCGATACAATGAGCAGTTCTTC.